This TCR beta chain originates from a study of graft-versus-host responses after intestinal transplantation. Study-wide background: Transplant recipients had multivisceral, liver-intestinal, or isolated intestinal grafts. Anti-thymocyte globulin induction, then tacrolimus and steroids for two to four years, went to all recipients. Overall study findings and caveats: The authors found GvH clones in recipient marrow, some appearing first in ileum or blood.

Regarding this clone: Its antigen remains unidentified.

Assay used: immunoSEQ multiplex PCR; TCRdb lists only in-frame clones, some missing. The table includes 15,000 to 20,000 clones, 65% to 90% detected once. Graft tissue processing released intraepithelial and lamina propria lymphocytes. Trimming removed 4 bases from V and 2 bases from J; junction bases left unmatched: 2. Germline V gene sequence: CDR1 LGHNA, CDR2 YSLEER. The CDR3 totals 15 residues. This TCR derives from a human patient who received an intestinal transplant, so some T cells may come from the graft donor. Source: ileum tissue, taken 17 days after transplant. The V call is TRBV4-3, the J call TRBJ2-7; 13 bases fit TRBD2. The CDR3 loop reads CASSPGTSGAYEQYF. DNA of the CDR3: TGCGCCAGCAGCCCCGGGACTAGCGGGGCCTACGAGCAGTACTTC.